This entry describes one T cell receptor (beta chain). Its antigen is not known. Indicated treatment: roughly 10-day PBMC culture with coronavirus spike peptide pools or control peptides (ViraFEST assay). With the Oncomine TCR Beta short-read assay, DNA from cultured CD4+ T cells was sequenced. Via MiXCR, TCRdb re-called the PCR reads, giving one row per CDR3 protein. Among about 7,800 distinct CDR3 sequences listed, more than 45% were seen once. The data are from a study of vaccination and CD4 T cells after COVID-19. General study points: Sampling was limited to relatively few convalescent patients, with no early post-infection timepoints studied. Although the median of SARS-CoV-2-reactive clonotypes rose from around 21 to 38, the change was not significant.

This sequence was found in a human donor who had recovered from COVID-19. Source material: CD4+ T cells from blood, cultured in vitro.

The CDR3 spells CASSEAGGGSNQPQHF. CDR3 bases: TGTGCCAGCAGTGAAGCCGGGGGAGGCAGCAATCAGCCCCAGCATTTT. The chain couples TRBV6-1 to TRBJ1-5; D perhaps matches TRBD1 (5 bases). CDR1 and CDR2 (germline): MNHNS, SASEGT. V was clipped by 0 bases and J by 1 base, with 10 bases between them. This CDR3 has 16 residues.